This T cell receptor beta chain comes out of a study of blood T cells in healthy people across ages. The germline V gene encodes CDR1 SQVTM and CDR2 ANQGSEA. V lost 7 bases to trimming and J lost 4 bases, with 13 bases between them. CDR3 length: 12 residues. Through a sample-barcoded 5' primer and a J-beta primer mix, a second PCR was run for 7 to 11 cycles. In TCRdb, the 5' RACE reads were re-called with MiXCR into one record per CDR3 protein. Of around 1,900,000 distinct CDR3 sequences detected, approximately 40% appear once; the ten largest clones hold more than 20%. The sample was blood. The rearrangement links TRBV29-1 to TRBJ2-5, with TRBD1 as a possible D gene (6 bases). The clonotype originates from a human donor in good health. The CDR3 coding sequence is TGCAGCGCAGACAGGTCTGGAGAGACCCAGTACTTC. This gives the protein CSADRSGETQYF.